This TCR beta chain was obtained from a study of blood T cell repertoires in COVID-19. This clone has only one observation. Here immunoSEQ multiplex PCR was the method, and the copy in TCRdb shows in-frame clones only, minus some. Among 150,000 to 190,000 clones, approximately 80% were seen once, and the ten largest hold 0.5% to 0.65%. Trimming removed 0 bases from V and 9 bases from J, with 15 bases in between. Germline-derived CDR1 and CDR2 are MGHRA and YSYEKL. The CDR3 spans 16 residues. The clonotype originates from a man in his fifties or sixties with acute or convalescent COVID-19. The genes are TRBV4-1 and TRBJ1-6; D not certain. Sequenced input: peripheral blood. Here the CDR3 DNA reads TGCGCCAGCAGCCAAGAAAAGGCGGATTCTGGTTCACCCCTCCACTTT. It is translated as CASSQEKADSGSPLHF.